This TCR beta chain was retrieved from a study of identical twins' blood T cells. This clonotype was seen ten or more times. The CDR3 extends over 17 amino acids. Losses at the gene ends were 5 bases for V and 2 bases for J; bases not matched to a gene: 5. Germline V gives CDR1 SGHTA, CDR2 FQGNSA. TCRdb recomputed calls from the 5' RACE reads with MiXCR, one row per CDR3 protein. The table has fewer than 450,000 distinct CDR3 sequences, roughly 30% seen once. The material sequenced was PBMCs. The receptor's source is a woman aged 18-55 years in good health. The V call is TRBV7-2, the J call TRBJ2-2, with 13 bases that match TRBD2. This CDR3 is CASSRLAGGRNTGELFF. DNA of the CDR3: TGTGCCAGCAGCAGACTAGCGGGAGGCCGCAACACCGGGGAGCTGTTTTTT. Full variable domain (remainder filled in from reference TRBV7-2 and TRBJ2-2): GAGVSQSPSNKVTEKGKDVELRCDPISGHTALYWYRQSLGQGLEFLIYFQGNSAPDKSGLPSDRFSAERTGGSVSTLTIQRTQQEDSAVYLCASSRLAGGRNTGELFFGEGSRLTVL.